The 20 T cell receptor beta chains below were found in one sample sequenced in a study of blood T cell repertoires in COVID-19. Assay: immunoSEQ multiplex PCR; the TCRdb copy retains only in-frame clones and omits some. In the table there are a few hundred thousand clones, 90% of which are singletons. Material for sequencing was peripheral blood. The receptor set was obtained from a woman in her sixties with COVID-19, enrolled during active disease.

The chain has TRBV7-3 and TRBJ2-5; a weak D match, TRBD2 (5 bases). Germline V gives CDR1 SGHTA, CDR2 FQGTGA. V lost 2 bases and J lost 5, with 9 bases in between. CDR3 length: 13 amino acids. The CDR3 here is CASSLSRGETQYF. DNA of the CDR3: TGTGCCAGCAGCTTATCCCGAGGGGAGACCCAGTACTTC.

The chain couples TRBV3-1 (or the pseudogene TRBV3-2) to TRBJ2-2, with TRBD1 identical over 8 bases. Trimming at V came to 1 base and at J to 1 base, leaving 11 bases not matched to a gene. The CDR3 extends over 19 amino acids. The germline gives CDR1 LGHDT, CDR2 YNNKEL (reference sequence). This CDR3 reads CASSQVGQGRKWNTGELFF. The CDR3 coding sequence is TGTGCCAGCAGCCAAGTCGGACAGGGTCGAAAGTGGAACACCGGGGAGCTGTTTTTT.

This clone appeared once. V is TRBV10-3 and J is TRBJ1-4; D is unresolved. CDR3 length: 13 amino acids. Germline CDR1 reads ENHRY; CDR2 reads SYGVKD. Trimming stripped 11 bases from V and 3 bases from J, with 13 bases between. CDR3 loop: CAARDAANEKLFF. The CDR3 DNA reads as TGTGCCGCGAGAGATGCCGCTAATGAAAAACTGTTTTTT.

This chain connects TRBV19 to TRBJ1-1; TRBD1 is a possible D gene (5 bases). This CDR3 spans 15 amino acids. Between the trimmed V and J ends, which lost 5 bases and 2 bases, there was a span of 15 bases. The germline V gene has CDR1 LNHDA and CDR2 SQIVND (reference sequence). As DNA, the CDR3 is TGTGCCAGTAGTCCACCCCTTGGGGCTAACACTGAAGCTTTCTTT. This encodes CASSPPLGANTEAFF.

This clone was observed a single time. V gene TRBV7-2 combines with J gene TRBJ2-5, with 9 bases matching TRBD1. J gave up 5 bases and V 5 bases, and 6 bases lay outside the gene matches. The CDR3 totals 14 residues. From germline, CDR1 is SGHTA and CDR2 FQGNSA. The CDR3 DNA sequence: TGTGCCAGCAGCCTCCGGGACAGGGTTGAGACCCAGTACTTC. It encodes CASSLRDRVETQYF.

The CDR3 DNA is TGTGCCTGGAGTACAGGGGCTGGTCAGCCCCAGCATTTT. Translation gives CAWSTGAGQPQHF. The chain uses TRBV30 and TRBJ1-5; 7 nucleotides line up with TRBD1. J gave up 6 bases and V 2 bases, and 4 bases lay outside the gene matches. This CDR3 comprises 13 residues. The germline gives CDR1 GTSNPN, CDR2 SVGIG (reference sequence).

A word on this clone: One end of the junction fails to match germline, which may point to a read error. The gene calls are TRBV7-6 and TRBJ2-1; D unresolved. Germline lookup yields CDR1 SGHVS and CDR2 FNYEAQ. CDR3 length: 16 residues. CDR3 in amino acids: CASSLDGGGSHNEQFF. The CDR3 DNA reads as TGTGCCAGCAGCTTAGACGGCGGCGGCTCCCACAATGAGCAGTTCTTC. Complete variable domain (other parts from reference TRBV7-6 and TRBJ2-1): GAGVSQSPRYKVTKRGQDVALRCDPISGHVSLYWYRQALGQGPEFLTYFNYEAQQDKSGLPNDRFSAERPEGSISTLTIQRTEQRDSAMYRCASSLDGGGSHNEQFFGPGTRLTVL.

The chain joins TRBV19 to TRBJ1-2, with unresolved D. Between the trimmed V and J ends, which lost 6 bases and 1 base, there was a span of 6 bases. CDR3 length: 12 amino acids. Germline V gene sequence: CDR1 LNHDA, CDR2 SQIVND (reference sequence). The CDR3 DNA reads TGTGCCAGTAGGGGAGATAACTATGGCTACACCTTC. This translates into CASRGDNYGYTF.

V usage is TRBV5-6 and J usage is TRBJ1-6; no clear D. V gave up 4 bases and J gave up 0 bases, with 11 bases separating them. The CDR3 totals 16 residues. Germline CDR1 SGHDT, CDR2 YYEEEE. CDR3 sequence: CASSGNSGSYNSPLHF. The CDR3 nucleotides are TGTGCCAGCAGCGGAAACAGTGGCTCCTATAATTCACCCCTCCACTTT.

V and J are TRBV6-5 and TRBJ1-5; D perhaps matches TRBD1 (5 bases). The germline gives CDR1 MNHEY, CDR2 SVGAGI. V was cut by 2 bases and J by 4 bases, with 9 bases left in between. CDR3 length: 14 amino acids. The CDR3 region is CASSYAGQNQPQHF. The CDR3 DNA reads TGTGCCAGCAGTTACGCAGGGCAAAATCAGCCCCAGCATTTT.

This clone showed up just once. This chain's CDR3 is CASSTAPGQENYGYTF. The CDR3 DNA is TGTGCCAGTAGTACCGCCCCGGGACAGGAAAACTATGGCTACACCTTC. V usage is TRBV19 and J usage is TRBJ1-2; TRBD1 aligns across 8 bases. Germline V CDR1 and CDR2: LNHDA, SQIVND (reference sequence). V shed 4 bases and J 2 bases; nucleotides not matched to a gene: 9. The CDR3 spans 16 residues.

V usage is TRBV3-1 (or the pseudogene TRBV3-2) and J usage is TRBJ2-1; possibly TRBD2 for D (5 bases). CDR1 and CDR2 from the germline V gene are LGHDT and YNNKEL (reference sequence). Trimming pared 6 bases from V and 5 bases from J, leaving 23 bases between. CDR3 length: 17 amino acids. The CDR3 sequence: CASRPTGSGVGHNEQFF. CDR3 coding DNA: TGTGCCAGCAGACCAACTGGATCCGGGGTAGGGCACAATGAGCAGTTCTTC.

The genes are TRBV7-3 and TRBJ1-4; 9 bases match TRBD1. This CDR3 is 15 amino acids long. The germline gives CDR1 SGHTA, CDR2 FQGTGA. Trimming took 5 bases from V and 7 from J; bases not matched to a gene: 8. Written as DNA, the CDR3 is TGTGCCAGCAGCGTTTACAGGGGGCTCCTTGAAAAACTGTTTTTT. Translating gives CASSVYRGLLEKLFF.

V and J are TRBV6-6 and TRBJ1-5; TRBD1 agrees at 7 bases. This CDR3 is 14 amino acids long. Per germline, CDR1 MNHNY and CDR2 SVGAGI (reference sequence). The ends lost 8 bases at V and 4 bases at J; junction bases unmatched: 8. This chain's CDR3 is CASELGTANQPQHF. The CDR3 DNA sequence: TGTGCCAGCGAACTTGGGACAGCTAATCAGCCCCAGCATTTT.

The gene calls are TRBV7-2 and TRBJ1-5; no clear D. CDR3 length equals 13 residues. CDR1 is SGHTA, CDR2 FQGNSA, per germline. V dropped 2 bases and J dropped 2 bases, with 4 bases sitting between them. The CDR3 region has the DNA TGTGCCAGCAGCTTACGGGGCAATCAGCCCCAGCATTTT. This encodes CASSLRGNQPQHF.

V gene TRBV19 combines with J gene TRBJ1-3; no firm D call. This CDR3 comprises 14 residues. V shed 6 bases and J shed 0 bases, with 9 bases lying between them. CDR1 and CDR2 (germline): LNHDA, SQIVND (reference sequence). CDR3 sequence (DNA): TGTGCCAGTAGGACTTCGAACTCTGGAAACACCATATATTTT. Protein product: CASRTSNSGNTIYF. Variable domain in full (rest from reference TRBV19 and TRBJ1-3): DGGITQSPKYLFRKEGQNVTLSCEQNLNHDAMYWYRQDPGQGLRLIYYSQIVNDFQKGDIAEGYSVSREKKESFPLTVTSAQKNPTAFYLCASRTSNSGNTIYFGEGSWLTVV.

CDR3 sequence (DNA): TGTGCCAGCAGCCCCGCCCGGGACTATGGCTACACCTTC. Its protein product is CASSPARDYGYTF. V is TRBV7-2 and J is TRBJ1-2; D gene uncertain. The germline V gene encodes CDR1 SGHTA and CDR2 FQGNSA. V was clipped by 5 bases and J by 3 bases, with 10 bases between them. This CDR3 spans 13 amino acids. Together with reference TRBV7-2 and TRBJ1-2, the CDR3 gives the full variable domain: GAGVSQSPSNKVTEKGKDVELRCDPISGHTALYWYRQSLGQGLEFLIYFQGNSAPDKSGLPSDRFSAERTGGSVSTLTIQRTQQEDSAVYLCASSPARDYGYTFGSGTRLTVV.

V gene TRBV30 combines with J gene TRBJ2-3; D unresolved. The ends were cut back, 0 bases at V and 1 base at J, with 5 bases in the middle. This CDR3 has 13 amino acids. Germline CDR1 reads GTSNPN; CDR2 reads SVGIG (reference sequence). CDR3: CAWSVRGTDTQYF. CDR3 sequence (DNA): TGTGCCTGGAGTGTACGGGGCACAGATACGCAGTATTTT.

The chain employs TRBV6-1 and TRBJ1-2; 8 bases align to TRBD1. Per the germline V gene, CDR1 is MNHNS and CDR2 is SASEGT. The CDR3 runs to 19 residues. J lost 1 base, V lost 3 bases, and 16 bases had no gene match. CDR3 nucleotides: TGTGCCAGCAGTGACGCTCCAGGGGGCGGCGGCGGAAATAACTATGGCTACACCTTC. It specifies CASSDAPGGGGGNNYGYTF.

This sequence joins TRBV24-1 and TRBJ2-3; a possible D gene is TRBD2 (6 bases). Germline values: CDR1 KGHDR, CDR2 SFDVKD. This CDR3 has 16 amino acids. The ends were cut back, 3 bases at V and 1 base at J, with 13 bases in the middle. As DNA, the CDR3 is TGTGCCACCAGTGATCGTGGTGGGGAGGGCACAGATACGCAGTATTTT. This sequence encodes CATSDRGGEGTDTQYF.